The clone carrying this T cell receptor (beta chain) occurred a few times. What it binds is unknown. The data were obtained in a study of vaccination effects on CD4 cells after COVID-19. Overall study findings and caveats: Nearly all vaccine-induced clones in healthy recipients recognized only SARS-CoV-2.

The method was immunoSEQ multiplex PCR; TCRdb's version includes in-frame clones alone and lacks a portion of them. The sample lists 24,000 or so clones; roughly four fifths were seen once. Germline V gene data show CDR1 as MRHNA and CDR2 as SNTAGT. V gave up 4 bases and J gave up 6 bases, with 10 bases separating them. The length of the CDR3 is 14 residues. Sequencing followed a ViraFEST assay step that expanded antigen-specific CD4+ T cells with viral peptide pools. When roughly eleven days of culture had elapsed, CD4+ T cells were isolated. Vaccinated participants had no history of SARS-CoV-2 infection and tested negative for nucleocapsid antibodies. Cultures got half-medium changes with IL-2 on days 3 and 7.

The V and J genes are TRBV6-4 and TRBJ1-6; D is ambiguous. This specimen was CD4+ T cells from PBMCs cultured with SARS-CoV-2 spike peptides, taken before COVID-19 vaccination. The TCR originated in a human donor who received a COVID-19 vaccine. The CDR3 nucleotides read TGTGCCAGCAGTGTCTATGAGCTTAATTCACCCCTCCACTTT. Amino acid sequence: CASSVYELNSPLHF.